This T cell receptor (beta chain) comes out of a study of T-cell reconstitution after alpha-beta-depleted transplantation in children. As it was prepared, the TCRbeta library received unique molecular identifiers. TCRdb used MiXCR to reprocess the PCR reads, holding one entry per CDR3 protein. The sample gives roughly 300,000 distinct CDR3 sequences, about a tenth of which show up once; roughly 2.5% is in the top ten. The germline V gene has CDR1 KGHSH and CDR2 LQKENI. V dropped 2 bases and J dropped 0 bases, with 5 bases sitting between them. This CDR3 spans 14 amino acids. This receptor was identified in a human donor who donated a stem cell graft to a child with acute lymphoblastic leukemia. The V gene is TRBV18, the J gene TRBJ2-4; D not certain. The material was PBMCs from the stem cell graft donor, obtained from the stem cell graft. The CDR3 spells CASSPGVAKNIQYF. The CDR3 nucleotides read TGTGCCAGCTCACCAGGGGTAGCCAAAAACATTCAGTACTTC.